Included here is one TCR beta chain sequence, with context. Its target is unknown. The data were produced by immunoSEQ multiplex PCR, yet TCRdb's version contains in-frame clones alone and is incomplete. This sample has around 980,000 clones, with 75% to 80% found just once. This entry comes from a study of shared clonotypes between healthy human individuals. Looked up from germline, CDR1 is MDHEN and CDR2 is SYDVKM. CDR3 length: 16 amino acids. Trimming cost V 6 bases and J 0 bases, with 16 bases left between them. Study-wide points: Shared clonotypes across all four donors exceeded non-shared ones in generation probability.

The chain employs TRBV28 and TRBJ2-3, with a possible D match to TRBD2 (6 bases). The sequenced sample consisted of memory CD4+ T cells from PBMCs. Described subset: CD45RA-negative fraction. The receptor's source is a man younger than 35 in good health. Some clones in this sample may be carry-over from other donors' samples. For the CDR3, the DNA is TGTGCCAGCAGCTCCGCCCGGGGGTCTAGCACAGATACGCAGTATTTT. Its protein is CASSSARGSSTDTQYF.